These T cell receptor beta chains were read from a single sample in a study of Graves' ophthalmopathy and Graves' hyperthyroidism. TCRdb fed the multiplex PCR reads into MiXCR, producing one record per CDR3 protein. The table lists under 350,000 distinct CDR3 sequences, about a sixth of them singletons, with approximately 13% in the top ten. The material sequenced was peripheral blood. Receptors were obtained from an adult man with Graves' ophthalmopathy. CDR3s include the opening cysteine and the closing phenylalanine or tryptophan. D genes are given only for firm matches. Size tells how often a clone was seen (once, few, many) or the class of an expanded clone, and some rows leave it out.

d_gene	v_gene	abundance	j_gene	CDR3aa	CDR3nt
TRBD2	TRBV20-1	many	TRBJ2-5	CSARISGSLETQYF	TGCAGTGCTAGAATTAGCGGGAGTTTGGAGACCCAGTACTTC
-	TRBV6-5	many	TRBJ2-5	CASSYSQSGTQYF	TGTGCCAGCAGTTACTCACAGTCAGGGACCCAGTACTTC
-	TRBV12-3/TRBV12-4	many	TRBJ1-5	CASSATGGESNQPQHF	TGTGCCAGCAGCGCGACCGGAGGGGAAAGCAATCAGCCCCAGCATTTT
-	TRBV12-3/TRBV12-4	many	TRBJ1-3	CASSLYRAGNTIYF	TGTGCCAGCAGCCTTTACAGGGCTGGAAACACCATATATTTT
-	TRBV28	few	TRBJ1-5	CAGLGQGSNQPQHF	TGTGCCGGTCTAGGGCAGGGTAGCAATCAGCCCCAGCATTTT
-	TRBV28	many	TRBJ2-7	CASSVGAAQSSYEQYF	TGTGCCAGCAGTGTAGGGGCGGCCCAAAGCTCCTACGAGCAGTACTTC
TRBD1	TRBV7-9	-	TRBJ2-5	CASSLMTGKETQYF	TGTGCCAGCAGCCTAATGACAGGGAAGGAGACCCAGTACTTC
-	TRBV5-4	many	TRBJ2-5	CASSVSGTGQETQYF	TGTGCCAGCAGCGTTAGCGGGACAGGGCAAGAGACCCAGTACTTC
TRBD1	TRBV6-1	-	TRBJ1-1	CASSETGGWNEAFF	TGTGCCAGCAGTGAAACAGGGGGATGGAATGAAGCTTTCTTT
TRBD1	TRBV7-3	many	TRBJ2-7	CASSLDGQGGPYEQYF	TGTGCCAGCAGCTTGGACGGACAGGGGGGCCCCTACGAGCAGTACTTC
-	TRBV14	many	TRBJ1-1	CASSQIMNTEAFF	TGTGCCAGCAGCCAAATTATGAACACTGAAGCTTTCTTT
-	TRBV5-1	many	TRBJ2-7	CASSLEHPYEQYF	TGCGCCAGCAGCTTGGAGCACCCCTACGAGCAGTACTTC
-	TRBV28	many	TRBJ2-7	CASSLLGRSYEQYF	TGTGCCAGCAGTTTGCTGGGGCGTTCCTACGAGCAGTACTTC
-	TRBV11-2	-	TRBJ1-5	CASSWDPRQPQHF	TGTGCCAGCAGTTGGGACCCGAGGCAGCCCCAGCATTTT
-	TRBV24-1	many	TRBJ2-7	CATSTEQGYEQYF	TGTGCCACCAGTACCGAACAGGGATACGAGCAGTACTTC
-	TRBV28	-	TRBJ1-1	CAGRTDGQAGAFF	TGTGCCGGTAGAACGGACGGGCAAGCGGGAGCTTTCTTT
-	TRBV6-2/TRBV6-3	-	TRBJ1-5	CASSYVQGHSNQPQHF	TGTGCCAGCAGTTACGTCCAGGGGCATAGCAATCAGCCCCAGCATTTT
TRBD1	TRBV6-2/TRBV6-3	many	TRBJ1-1	CASKDREWTEAFF	TGTGCCAGCAAAGACAGGGAATGGACTGAAGCTTTCTTT
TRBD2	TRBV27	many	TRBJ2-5	CASAATSGGAETQYF	TGTGCCAGCGCCGCAACTAGCGGGGGGGCAGAGACCCAGTACTTC
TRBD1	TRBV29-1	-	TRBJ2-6	CSVGAGGIGANVLTF	TGCAGCGTTGGGGCAGGGGGCATTGGGGCCAACGTCCTGACTTTC
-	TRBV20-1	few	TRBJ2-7	CSASGLPPSEQYF	TGCAGTGCTAGTGGTCTCCCCCCAAGCGAGCAGTACTTC
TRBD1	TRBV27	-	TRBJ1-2	CATSGNRGRNYGYTF	TGTGCCACCAGTGGAAACAGGGGCCGGAACTATGGCTACACCTTC
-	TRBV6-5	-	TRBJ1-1	CASSYSDLPNTEAFF	TGTGCCAGCAGTTACTCGGATCTCCCGAACACTGAAGCTTTCTTT
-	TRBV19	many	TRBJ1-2	CASSIRPGGYTF	TGTGCCAGTAGTATACGTCCGGGTGGCTACACCTTC
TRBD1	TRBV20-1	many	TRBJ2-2	CSTRDLGQGAQTGELFF	TGCAGTACTAGAGATCTAGGACAGGGGGCGCAGACCGGGGAGCTGTTTTTT
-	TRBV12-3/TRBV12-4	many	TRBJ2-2	CASSQGGTGELFF	TGTGCCAGCAGTCAGGGAGGCACCGGGGAGCTGTTTTTT
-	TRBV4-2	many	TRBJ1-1	CASSQGDRLNTEAFF	TGTGCCAGCAGCCAAGGAGACAGGCTCAACACTGAAGCTTTCTTT
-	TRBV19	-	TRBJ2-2	CASSRGTVNTGELFF	TGTGCCAGTAGTCGGGGGACCGTGAACACCGGGGAGCTGTTTTTT
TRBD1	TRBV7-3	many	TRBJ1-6	CASSSSGTGNSPLHF	TGTGCCAGCAGCTCCTCCGGGACAGGAAATTCACCCCTCCACTTT
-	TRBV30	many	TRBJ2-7	CAWSVPLGERSPYEQYF	TGTGCCTGGAGTGTACCCCTGGGGGAGCGATCGCCCTACGAGCAGTACTTC
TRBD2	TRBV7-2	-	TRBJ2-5	CASSQISSGSKTQYF	TGTGCCAGCAGCCAGATTTCTAGCGGGAGTAAGACCCAGTACTTC
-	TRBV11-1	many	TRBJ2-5	CASSLELRGETQYF	TGTGCCAGCAGCTTAGAGTTGAGGGGGGAGACCCAGTACTTC
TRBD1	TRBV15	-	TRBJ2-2	CATSRTGVNTGELFF	TGTGCCACCAGCAGGACAGGGGTGAACACCGGGGAGCTGTTTTTT
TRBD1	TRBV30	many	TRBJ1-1	CAWGQGAQNTEAFF	TGTGCCTGGGGACAGGGGGCCCAGAACACTGAAGCTTTCTTT
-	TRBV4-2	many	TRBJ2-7	CASSQGKDSAYEQYF	TGTGCCAGCAGCCAAGGAAAGGACAGTGCTTACGAGCAGTACTTC
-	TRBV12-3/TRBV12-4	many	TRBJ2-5	CASSLLFGGETQYF	TGTGCCAGCAGTTTATTATTCGGCGGGGAGACCCAGTACTTC
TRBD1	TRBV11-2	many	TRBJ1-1	CASSLVHRGYTEAFF	TGTGCCAGCAGCTTAGTTCACAGGGGGTATACTGAAGCTTTCTTT
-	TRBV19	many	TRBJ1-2	CASSIGGTGTSYGYTF	TGTGCCAGTAGTATCGGGGGCACAGGGACTTCCTATGGCTACACCTTC
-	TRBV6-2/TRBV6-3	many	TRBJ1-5	CASSYSRTLGTNQPQHF	TGTGCCAGCAGTTATTCCAGGACGCTCGGAACTAATCAGCCCCAGCATTTT
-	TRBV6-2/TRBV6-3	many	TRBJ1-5	CASSYSRQFNQPQHF	TGTGCCAGCAGTTACTCTAGGCAGTTCAATCAGCCCCAGCATTTT
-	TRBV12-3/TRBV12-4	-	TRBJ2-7	CASSLFGGTYEQYF	TGTGCCAGCAGTTTGTTTGGGGGGACCTACGAGCAGTACTTC
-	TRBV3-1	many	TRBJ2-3	CASTTGRGTDTQYF	TGTGCCAGCACAACGGGCCGAGGCACAGATACGCAGTATTTT
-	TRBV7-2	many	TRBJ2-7	CASSQESSYEQYF	TGTGCCAGCAGCCAAGAGAGCTCCTACGAGCAGTACTTC
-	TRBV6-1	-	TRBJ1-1	CASSEAYRRARTEAFF	TGTGCCAGCAGTGAAGCGTACCGCAGGGCTCGAACTGAAGCTTTCTTT
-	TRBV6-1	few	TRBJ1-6	CASSNRGRDNSPLHF	TGTGCCAGCAGCAACCGGGGACGGGATAATTCACCCCTCCACTTT
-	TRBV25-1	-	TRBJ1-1	CASTGVIEAFF	TGTGCCAGCACAGGGGTCATTGAAGCTTTCTTT
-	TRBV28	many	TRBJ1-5	CASALRGGSQPQHF	TGTGCCAGCGCCTTGAGGGGGGGCAGTCAGCCCCAGCATTTT
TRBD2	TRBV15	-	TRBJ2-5	CATSLAGGEKTQYF	TGTGCCACCAGCCTAGCGGGAGGGGAAAAGACCCAGTACTTC
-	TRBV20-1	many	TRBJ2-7	CSATWTPRGGEQYF	TGCAGTGCTACATGGACACCCCGAGGTGGCGAGCAGTACTTC